These T cell receptor beta chains were read from a single sample in a study of cytomegalovirus exposure and HLA in healthy donors. The protocol was immunoSEQ multiplex PCR, while the TCRdb copy is restricted to in-frame clones and leaves out a portion. The profile shows around 150,000 clones, around three quarters of them singletons. Source material: PBMCs. The source of these receptors is a man aged 35 to 55 in good health and CMV-seronegative. CDR3s include the opening cysteine and the closing phenylalanine or tryptophan. Some rows have no size entry. The others give once, few or many, or a class for an expanded clone.

V: TRBV18
J: TRBJ1-1
size: few
CDR3: CASSPDSGAEAFF

V: TRBV2
J: TRBJ2-5
size: .
CDR3: CASSGYTTPQETQYF

V: TRBV28
J: TRBJ1-3
size: .
CDR3: CASSPPLIGQAHHSGNTIYF

V: TRBV7-2
J: TRBJ2-7
size: few
CDR3: CASSLTDTYEQYF

V: TRBV9
J: TRBJ2-2
size: few
CDR3: CASSVETGKNTGELFF

V: TRBV2
J: TRBJ2-7
size: .
CDR3: CASSGRQGVAYEQYF

V: TRBV5-6
J: TRBJ1-5
size: few
CDR3: CASSLAGTGVNQPQNF

V: TRBV6-5
J: TRBJ2-1
size: few
CDR3: CASSYYSTSGSREQFF

V: TRBV18
J: TRBJ2-1
size: .
CDR3: CASSPRQAGAHNEQFF

V: TRBV9
J: TRBJ1-1
size: .
CDR3: CASSPGGFGVNTEAFF

V: TRBV5-4
J: TRBJ1-1
size: .
CDR3: CASSLVREVTEAFF

V: TRBV4-3
J: TRBJ2-3
size: few
CDR3: CASSQTGPGSSDTQYF

V: TRBV6-1
J: TRBJ2-7
size: .
CDR3: CASSEGQGGTYEQYF

V: TRBV7-9
J: TRBJ2-7
size: .
CDR3: CASSLYGGTAGRSYEQYF

V: TRBV6-4
J: TRBJ2-1
size: large
CDR3: CASSDSIGGDWKFF

V: TRBV19
J: TRBJ2-1
size: .
CDR3: CASSSDGGSYNEQFF

V: TRBV5-4
J: TRBJ2-3
size: .
CDR3: CASSQGLAGGPDTQYF

V: TRBV4-1
J: TRBJ1-1
size: .
CDR3: CASSQRQGKNTEAFF

V: TRBV7-8
J: TRBJ2-3
size: few
CDR3: CASSSQTSGATDTQYF

V: TRBV5-1
J: TRBJ1-2
size: .
CDR3: CASSLAGVDGYTF

V: TRBV12-5
J: TRBJ1-6
size: once
CDR3: CASGPDRASPLHF

V: TRBV29-1
J: TRBJ1-1
size: .
CDR3: CSVEVGGRTEAFF

V: TRBV9
J: TRBJ2-7
size: .
CDR3: CASSARDSSSYEQYF

V: TRBV27
J: TRBJ1-2
size: .
CDR3: CASSLNNREYGYTF

V: TRBV2
J: TRBJ1-5
size: few
CDR3: CASSWGQSNQPQNF

V: TRBV9
J: TRBJ2-1
size: .
CDR3: CASTSEREWTYNEQFF

V: TRBV5-1
J: TRBJ2-5
size: .
CDR3: CASSSTGNLMETQYF

V: TRBV13
J: TRBJ1-3
size: .
CDR3: CASLSRSRGGNTIYF

V: TRBV28
J: TRBJ1-5
size: .
CDR3: CASRRLGARQPQNF

V: TRBV5-6
J: TRBJ1-1
size: few
CDR3: CASSLVGLNTEAFF

V: TRBV4-1
J: TRBJ1-1
size: many
CDR3: CASSHLTVNTEAFF

V: TRBV9
J: TRBJ1-1
size: once
CDR3: CASSVGLGRGRTEAFF

V: TRBV30
J: TRBJ2-7
size: .
CDR3: CAWSVGGAGYEQYF

V: TRBV19
J: TRBJ2-2
size: .
CDR3: CASSTGLAGTGELFF

V: TRBV30
J: TRBJ2-1
size: once
CDR3: CAWSSGTSYNEQFF

V: TRBV6-1
J: TRBJ2-7
size: .
CDR3: CASRPTGLNEQYF

V: TRBV28
J: TRBJ1-1
size: .
CDR3: CASSLNGRGLDAFF

V: TRBV19
J: TRBJ1-5
size: .
CDR3: CASSGTGLNQPQHF

V: TRBV4-1
J: TRBJ2-7
size: .
CDR3: CASSPASGYEQYF

V: TRBV27
J: TRBJ2-7
size: once
CDR3: CASSPSTGPYEQYF

V: TRBV9
J: TRBJ1-2
size: .
CDR3: CASSESDGEANYGYTF

V: TRBV5-4
J: TRBJ1-1
size: once
CDR3: CASSLQGGNTEAFF

V: TRBV10-1
J: TRBJ2-5
size: .
CDR3: CASSDQQEISETQYF

V: TRBV7-2
J: TRBJ2-3
size: .
CDR3: CASSLVVLTDTQYF

V: TRBV30
J: TRBJ2-7
size: .
CDR3: CAYTGGLVNEQYF

V: TRBV19
J: TRBJ1-5
size: few
CDR3: CASSKGAQPQHF

V: TRBV15
J: TRBJ2-1
size: few
CDR3: CATSSRGGREGYNEQFF